What follows are 10 T cell receptor beta chains derived from one specimen sequenced in a study of T cells in localized non-small cell lung cancer (dated by TCRdb to 2018 to 2020). Library creation used the immunoSEQ multiplex PCR assay. The table was pulled from immuneACCESS by TCRdb, which kept in-frame rearrangements only. Such tables lose some clones; where checked, under half of the loss comes from unresolved V genes, and the rest has no known cause. This sample comprises approximately 34,000 clones, 85% to 95% of them detected only once. The ten most abundant clones make up 7.9% of the sample. The sample in question was peripheral blood, obtained before any cancer treatment. The receptors were sampled from a female donor at least 60 years old with stage I lung adenocarcinoma.

The V call is TRBV2, the J call TRBJ2-3; weak D call: TRBD2 (6 bases). Per germline, CDR1 SNHLY and CDR2 FYNNEI. V gave up 1 base and J gave up 5 bases, with 7 bases separating them. The CDR3 contains 13 residues. The chain's CDR3 is CASSEGGVDTQYF. DNA of the CDR3: TGTGCCAGCAGTGAAGGGGGGGTAGATACGCAGTATTTT.

The J gene is TRBJ2-5, the V gene TRBV7-9; TRBD2 matches at 8 bases. The CDR3 is 14 amino acids. The V gene's germline CDR1 is SEHNR and CDR2 FQNEAQ (reference sequence). With 7 bases clipped from V and 5 bases from J, the junction kept 9 bases outside the gene matches. The CDR3 here is CASTYGGAGETQYF. CDR3 in DNA: TGTGCCAGCACCTACGGGGGGGCCGGGGAGACCCAGTACTTC.

This clone has only one observation. The J gene is TRBJ1-1, the V gene TRBV4-2; D remains unclear. Germline CDR1 LGHNA, CDR2 YNFKEQ. V was clipped by 0 bases and J by 1 base, with 9 bases between them. The CDR3 is 15 amino acids. The CDR3 is CASSQDTGENTEAFF. The CDR3, as DNA: TGTGCCAGCAGCCAAGACACGGGAGAGAACACTGAAGCTTTCTTT.

V usage is TRBV10-1 and J usage is TRBJ2-1; 8 positions match TRBD2. Germline-derived CDR1 and CDR2 are WNHNN and SYGVQD (reference sequence). This CDR3 is built from 19 residues. With V trimmed by 3 bases and J by 9 bases, 22 bases remained unmatched. CDR3 sequence (DNA): TGCGCCAGCAGTGACTCCAACAAATCCACCGGGACTAGTTTTCTTGAGCAGTTCTTC. Encoded protein: CASSDSNKSTGTSFLEQFF.

The genes are TRBV19 and TRBJ1-1, with D possibly TRBD1 on 6 matching bases. This CDR3 comprises 17 residues. The V end lost 6 bases, the J end lost 1 base, and 21 bases lay between the germline ends. Germline assignment: CDR1 LNHDA and CDR2 SQIVND (reference sequence). In DNA form, the CDR3 reads TGTGCCAGTAGGGGAACTAGGACAGAAAGGGGGAACACTGAAGCTTTCTTT. It codes for CASRGTRTERGNTEAFF.

The J gene is TRBJ1-1, the V gene TRBV30; tentatively, D is TRBD1 (6 bases). Germline values: CDR1 GTSNPN, CDR2 SVGIG (reference sequence). Trimming removed 4 bases from V and 1 base from J, with 10 bases in between. The CDR3 covers 13 residues. The CDR3 loop is CAWNQQGNTEAFF. As DNA, the CDR3 is TGTGCCTGGAACCAACAGGGGAACACTGAAGCTTTCTTT.

The rearrangement joins TRBV5-8 to TRBJ2-3, with D maybe TRBD2 (6 bases). The CDR3 is made up of 14 amino acids. Germline CDR1 is SGHTS and CDR2 is YDEGEE. Trimming stripped 3 bases from V and 4 bases from J, with 12 bases between. CDR3 nucleotide sequence: TGTGCCAGCAGCTCCCGGGACTTCGCAGATACGCAGTATTTT. Encoded protein: CASSSRDFADTQYF.

The chain employs TRBV9 and TRBJ2-6; 8 bases are a match to TRBD1. The junction had 8 bases not matched to a gene; V was cut back by 0 bases and J by 3 bases. CDR3 size: 18 residues. Looked up from germline, CDR1 is SGDLS and CDR2 is YYNGEE. As DNA, the CDR3 is TGTGCCAGCAGCGTAGCCTTAGGACAGGGTTATGGGGCCAACGTCCTGACTTTC. It specifies CASSVALGQGYGANVLTF.

For the CDR3, the DNA is TGTGCCAGCAGGCGACCGGGACAGGGGGCGCAAAGGAACACTGAAGCTTTCTTT. Translating it yields CASRRPGQGAQRNTEAFF. The chain links TRBV11-2 to TRBJ1-1, with TRBD1 matching 12 bases. Germline CDR1 reads SGHAT; CDR2 reads FQNNGV. This CDR3 region has 18 residues. V lost 6 bases to trimming and J lost 1 base; unmatched junction nucleotides: 12.

The chain combines TRBV25-1 with TRBJ2-3; 7 bases line up with TRBD1. The germline CDR1 and CDR2 sequences are MGHDK and SYGVNS. The CDR3 is 17 amino acids. V was clipped by 0 bases and J by 6 bases; unmatched bases: 12. CDR3 DNA sequence: TGTGCCAGCAGTGAATACGCTTTAAGACAGGGTTCGGATACGCAGTATTTT. Residues: CASSEYALRQGSDTQYF.